This TCR beta chain was documented in a study of blood T cell repertoires in COVID-19. Study at large: From the United States, Italy and Spain came samples of acute and convalescent COVID-19. PBMCs, B-cell-depleted T cells, or T cells were the source of the cDNA or gDNA that made up the material.

In the original processing: Using reference gene primer amplification, nucleated cell counts were estimated. TCRdb's table, derived via immunoSEQ multiplex PCR, lists solely in-frame clones and lacks some. The V and J calls and clone size come from that table; D and trimming were worked out from the DNA. The sample has about 140,000 clones; 84% are singletons. The CDR3 has 20 amino acids. Sequences were obtained from peripheral blood. This chain uses TRBV12-2 with TRBJ1-4. TRBV12-2 is recorded as a pseudogene. The source of this sequence is a human donor in a cohort sampled during active COVID-19. The CDR3 coding sequence is TGTGCAAGTCGTCCGACCCTCCGGGGGGGCGCCGGGGCAACTAATGAAAAACTGTTTTTT. It encodes CASRPTLRGGAGATNEKLFF.